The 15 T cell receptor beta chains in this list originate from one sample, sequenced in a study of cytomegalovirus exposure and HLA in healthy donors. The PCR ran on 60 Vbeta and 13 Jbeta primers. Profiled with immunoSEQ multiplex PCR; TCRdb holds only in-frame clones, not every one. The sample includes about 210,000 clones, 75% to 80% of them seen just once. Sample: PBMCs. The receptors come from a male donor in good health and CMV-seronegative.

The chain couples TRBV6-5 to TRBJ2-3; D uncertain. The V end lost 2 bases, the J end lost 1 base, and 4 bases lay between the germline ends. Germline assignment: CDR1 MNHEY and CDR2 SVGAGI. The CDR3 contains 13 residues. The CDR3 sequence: CASSYQGTDTQYF. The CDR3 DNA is TGTGCCAGCAGTTACCAGGGCACAGATACGCAGTATTTT.

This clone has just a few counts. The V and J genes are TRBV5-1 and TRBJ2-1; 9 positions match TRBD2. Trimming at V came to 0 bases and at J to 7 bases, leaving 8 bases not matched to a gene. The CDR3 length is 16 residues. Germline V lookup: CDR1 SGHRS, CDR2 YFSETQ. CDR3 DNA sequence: TGCGCCAGCAGCTTGGACGGGCTTAGCGGGGGTAATGAGCAGTTCTTC. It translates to CASSLDGLSGGNEQFF.

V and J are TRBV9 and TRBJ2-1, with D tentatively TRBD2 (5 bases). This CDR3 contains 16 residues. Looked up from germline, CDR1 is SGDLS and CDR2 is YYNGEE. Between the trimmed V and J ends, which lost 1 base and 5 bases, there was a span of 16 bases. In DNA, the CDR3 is TGTGCCAGCAGCGTACTCTCGGGATTTAACGACAATGAGCAGTTCTTC. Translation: CASSVLSGFNDNEQFF.

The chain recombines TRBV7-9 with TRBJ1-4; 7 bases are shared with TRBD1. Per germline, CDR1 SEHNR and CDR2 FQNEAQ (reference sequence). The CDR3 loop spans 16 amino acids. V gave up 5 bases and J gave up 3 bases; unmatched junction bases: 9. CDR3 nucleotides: TGTGCCAGCAGCCTGACAGGGCTAGGAGCTAATGAAAAACTGTTTTTT. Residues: CASSLTGLGANEKLFF.

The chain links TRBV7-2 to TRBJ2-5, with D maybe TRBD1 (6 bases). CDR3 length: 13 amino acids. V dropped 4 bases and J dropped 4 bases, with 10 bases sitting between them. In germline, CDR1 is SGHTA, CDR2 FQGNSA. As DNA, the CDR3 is TGTGCCAGCAGCTCGTCCAGGGGAGAGACCCAGTACTTC. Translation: CASSSSRGETQYF.

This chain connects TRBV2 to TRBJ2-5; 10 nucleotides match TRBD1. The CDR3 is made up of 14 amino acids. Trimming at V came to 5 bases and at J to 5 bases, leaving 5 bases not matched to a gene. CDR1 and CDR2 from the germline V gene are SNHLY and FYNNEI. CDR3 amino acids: CASSTGTGVETQYF. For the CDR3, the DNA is TGTGCCAGCAGTACCGGGACAGGGGTGGAGACCCAGTACTTC.

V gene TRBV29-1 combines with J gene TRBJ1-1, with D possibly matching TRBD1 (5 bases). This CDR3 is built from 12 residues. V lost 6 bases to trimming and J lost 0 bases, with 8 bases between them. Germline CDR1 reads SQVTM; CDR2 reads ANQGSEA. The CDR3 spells CSVGGVNTEAFF. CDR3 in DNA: TGCAGCGTCGGAGGGGTGAACACTGAAGCTTTCTTT.

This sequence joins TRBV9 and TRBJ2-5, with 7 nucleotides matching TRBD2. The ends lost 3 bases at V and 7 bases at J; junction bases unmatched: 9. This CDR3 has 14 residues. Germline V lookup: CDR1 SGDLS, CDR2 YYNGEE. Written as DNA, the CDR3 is TGTGCCAGCAGCGGCGAGCGGGGCCGGGGGACCCAGTACTTC. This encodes CASSGERGRGTQYF.

The CDR3 region is CASREGAIGYTF. Written as DNA, the CDR3 is TGTGCCAGTAGAGAGGGGGCCATAGGCTACACCTTC. V is TRBV19 and J is TRBJ1-2; 7 nucleotides agree with TRBD1. V lost 6 bases and J lost 8; bases outside the gene matches: 6. This CDR3 spans 12 amino acids. Germline CDR1 is LNHDA and CDR2 is SQIVND (reference sequence). Looking up the rest from reference TRBV19 and TRBJ1-2 gives the full variable domain: DGGITQSPKYLFRKEGQNVTLSCEQNLNHDAMYWYRQDPGQGLRLIYYSQIVNDFQKGDIAEGYSVSREKKESFPLTVTSAQKNPTAFYLCASREGAIGYTFGSGTRLTVV.

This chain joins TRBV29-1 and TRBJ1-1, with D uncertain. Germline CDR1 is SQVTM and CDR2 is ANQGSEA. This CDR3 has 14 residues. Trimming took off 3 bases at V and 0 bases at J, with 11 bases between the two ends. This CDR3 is CSVEAVTLNTEAFF. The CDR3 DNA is TGCAGCGTTGAGGCAGTGACTTTGAACACTGAAGCTTTCTTT.

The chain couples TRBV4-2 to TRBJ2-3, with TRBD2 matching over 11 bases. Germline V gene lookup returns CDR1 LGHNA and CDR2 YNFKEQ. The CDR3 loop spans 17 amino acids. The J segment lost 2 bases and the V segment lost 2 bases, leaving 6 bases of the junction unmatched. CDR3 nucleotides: TGTGCCAGCAGCCAACTAACTAGCGGGAGAAACACAGATACGCAGTATTTT. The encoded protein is CASSQLTSGRNTDTQYF.

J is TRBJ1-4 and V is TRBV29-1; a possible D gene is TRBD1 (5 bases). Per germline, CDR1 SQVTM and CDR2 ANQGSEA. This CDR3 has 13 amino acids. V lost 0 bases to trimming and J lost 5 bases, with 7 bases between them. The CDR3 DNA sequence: TGCAGCGTTGAAGACCCAGGGAATGAAAAACTGTTTTTT. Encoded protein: CSVEDPGNEKLFF.

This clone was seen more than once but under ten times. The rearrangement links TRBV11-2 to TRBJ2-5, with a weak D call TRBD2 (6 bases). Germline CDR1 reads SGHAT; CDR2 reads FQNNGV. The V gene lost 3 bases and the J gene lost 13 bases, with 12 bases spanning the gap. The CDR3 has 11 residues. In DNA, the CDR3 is TGTGCCAGCAGCTTCAGACTAGAAGCGTACTTC. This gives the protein CASSFRLEAYF.

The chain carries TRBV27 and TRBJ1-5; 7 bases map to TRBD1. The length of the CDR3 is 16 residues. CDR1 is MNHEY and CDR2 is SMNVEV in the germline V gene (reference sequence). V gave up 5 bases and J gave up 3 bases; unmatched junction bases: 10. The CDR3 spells CASSPGTARPNQPQHF. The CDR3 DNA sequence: TGTGCCAGCAGTCCCGGGACAGCCCGCCCCAATCAGCCCCAGCATTTT.

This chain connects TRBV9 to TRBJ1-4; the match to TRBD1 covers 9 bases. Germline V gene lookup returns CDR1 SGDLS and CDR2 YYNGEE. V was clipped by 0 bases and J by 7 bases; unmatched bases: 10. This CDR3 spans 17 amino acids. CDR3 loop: CASSVEGQGPLGEKLFF. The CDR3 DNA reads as TGTGCCAGCAGCGTAGAGGGACAGGGCCCCTTGGGTGAAAAACTGTTTTTT.